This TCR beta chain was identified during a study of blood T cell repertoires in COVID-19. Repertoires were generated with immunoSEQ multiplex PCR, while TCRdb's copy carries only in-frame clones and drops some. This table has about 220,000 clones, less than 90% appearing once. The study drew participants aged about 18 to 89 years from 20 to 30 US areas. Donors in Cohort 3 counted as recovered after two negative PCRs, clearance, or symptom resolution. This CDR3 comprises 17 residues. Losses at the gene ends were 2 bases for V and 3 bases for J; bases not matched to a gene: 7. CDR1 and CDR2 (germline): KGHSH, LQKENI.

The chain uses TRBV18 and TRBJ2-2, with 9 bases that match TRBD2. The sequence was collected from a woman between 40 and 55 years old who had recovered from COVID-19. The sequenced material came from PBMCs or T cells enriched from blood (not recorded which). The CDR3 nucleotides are TGTGCCAGCTCACCAGCGGGAGGGCCTCAGTACACCGGGGAGCTGTTTTTT. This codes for CASSPAGGPQYTGELFF.